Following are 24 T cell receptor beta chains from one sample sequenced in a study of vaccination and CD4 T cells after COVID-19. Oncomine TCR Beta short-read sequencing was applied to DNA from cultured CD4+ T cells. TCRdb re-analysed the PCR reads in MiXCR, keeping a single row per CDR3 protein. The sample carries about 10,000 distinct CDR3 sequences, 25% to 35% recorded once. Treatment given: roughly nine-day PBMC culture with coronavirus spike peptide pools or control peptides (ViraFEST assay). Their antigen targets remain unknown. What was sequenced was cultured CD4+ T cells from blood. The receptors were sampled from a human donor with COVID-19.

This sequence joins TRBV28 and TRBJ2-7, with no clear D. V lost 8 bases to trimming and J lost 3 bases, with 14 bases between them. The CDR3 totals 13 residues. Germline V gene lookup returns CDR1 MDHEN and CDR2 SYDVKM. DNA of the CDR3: TGTGCCAGCTTAGGTCAGAAAGGCTACGAGCAGTACTTC. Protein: CASLGQKGYEQYF. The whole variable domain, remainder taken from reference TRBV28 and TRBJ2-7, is DVKVTQSSRYLVKRTGEKVFLECVQDMDHENMFWYRQDPGLGLRLIYFSYDVKMKEKGDIPEGYSVSREKKERFSLILESASTNQTSMYLCASLGQKGYEQYFGPGTRLTVT.

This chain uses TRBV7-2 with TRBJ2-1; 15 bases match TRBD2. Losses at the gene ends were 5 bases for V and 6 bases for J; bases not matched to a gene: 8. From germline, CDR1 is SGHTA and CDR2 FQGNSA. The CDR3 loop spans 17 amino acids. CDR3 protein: CASSSGRGLAGGNEQFF. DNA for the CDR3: TGTGCCAGCAGCAGCGGGAGGGGACTAGCGGGGGGCAATGAGCAGTTCTTC.

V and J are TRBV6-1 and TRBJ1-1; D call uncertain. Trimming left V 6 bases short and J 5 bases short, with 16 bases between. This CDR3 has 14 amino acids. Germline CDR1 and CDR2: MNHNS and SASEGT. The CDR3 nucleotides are TGTGCCAGCAGGCGGTTCGGGTCTAATACTGAAGCTTTCTTT. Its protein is CASRRFGSNTEAFF.

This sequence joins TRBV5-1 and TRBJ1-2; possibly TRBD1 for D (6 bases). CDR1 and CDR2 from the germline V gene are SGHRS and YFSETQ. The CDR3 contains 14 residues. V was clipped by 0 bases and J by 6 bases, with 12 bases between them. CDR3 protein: CASSLVSGVNGYTF. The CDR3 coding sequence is TGCGCCAGCAGCTTGGTATCAGGGGTGAATGGCTACACCTTC.

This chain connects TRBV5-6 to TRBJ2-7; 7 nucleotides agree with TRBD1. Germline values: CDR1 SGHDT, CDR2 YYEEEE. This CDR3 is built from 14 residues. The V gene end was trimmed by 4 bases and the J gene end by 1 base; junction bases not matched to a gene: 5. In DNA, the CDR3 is TGTGCCAGCAGCCTCGACAGGGTATCCTACGAGCAGTACTTC. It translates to CASSLDRVSYEQYF. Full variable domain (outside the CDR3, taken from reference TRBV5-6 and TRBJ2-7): DAGVTQSPTHLIKTRGQQVTLRCSPKSGHDTVSWYQQALGQGPQFIFQYYEEEERQRGNFPDRFSGHQFPNYSSELNVNALLLGDSALYLCASSLDRVSYEQYFGPGTRLTVT.

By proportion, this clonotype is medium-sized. Here the CDR3 reads CAISDSRGNYGYTF. The DNA for the CDR3 is TGTGCCATCAGTGATTCTCGAGGAAACTATGGCTACACCTTC. The rearrangement joins TRBV10-3 to TRBJ1-2; no reliable D call. The CDR3 consists of 14 residues. The germline V gene has CDR1 ENHRY and CDR2 SYGVKD. V lost 3 bases to trimming and J lost 2 bases, with 10 bases between them.

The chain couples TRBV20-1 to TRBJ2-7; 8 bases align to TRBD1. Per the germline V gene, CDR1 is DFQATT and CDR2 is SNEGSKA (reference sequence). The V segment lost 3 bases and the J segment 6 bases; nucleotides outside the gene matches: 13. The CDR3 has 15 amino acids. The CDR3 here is CSARPLDRAAIEQYF. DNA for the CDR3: TGCAGTGCTAGGCCCTTGGACAGGGCAGCAATCGAGCAGTACTTC.

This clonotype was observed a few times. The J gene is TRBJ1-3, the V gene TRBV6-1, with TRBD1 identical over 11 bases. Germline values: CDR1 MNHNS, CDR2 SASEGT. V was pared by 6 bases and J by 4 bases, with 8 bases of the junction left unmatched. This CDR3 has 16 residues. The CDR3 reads CASRPGQGVSGNTIYF. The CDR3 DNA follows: TGTGCCAGCAGACCGGGACAGGGGGTCTCGGGAAACACCATATATTTT.

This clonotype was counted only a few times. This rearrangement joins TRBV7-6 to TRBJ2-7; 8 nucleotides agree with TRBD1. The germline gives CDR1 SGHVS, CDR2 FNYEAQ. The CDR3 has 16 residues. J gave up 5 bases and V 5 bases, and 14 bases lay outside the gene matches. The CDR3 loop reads CASSPHTGQGVNEQYF. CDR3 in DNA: TGTGCCAGCAGCCCGCACACCGGACAGGGAGTTAACGAGCAGTACTTC.

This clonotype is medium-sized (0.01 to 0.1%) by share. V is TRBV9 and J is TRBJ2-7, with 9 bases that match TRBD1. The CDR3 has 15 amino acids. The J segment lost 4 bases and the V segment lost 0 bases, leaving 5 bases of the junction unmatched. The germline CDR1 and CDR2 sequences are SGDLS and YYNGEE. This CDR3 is CASSVATGGDYEQYF. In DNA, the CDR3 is TGTGCCAGCAGCGTAGCAACAGGGGGCGATTACGAGCAGTACTTC. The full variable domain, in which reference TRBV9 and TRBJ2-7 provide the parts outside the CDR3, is DSGVTQTPKHLITATGQRVTLRCSPRSGDLSVYWYQQSLDQGLQFLIQYYNGEERAKGNILERFSAQQFPDLHSELNLSSLELGDSALYFCASSVATGGDYEQYFGPGTRLTVT.

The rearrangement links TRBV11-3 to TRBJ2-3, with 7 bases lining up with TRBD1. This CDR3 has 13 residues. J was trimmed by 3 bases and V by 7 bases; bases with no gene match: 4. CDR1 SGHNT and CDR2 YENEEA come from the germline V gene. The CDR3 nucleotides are TGTGCCAGCAACGACAGGGTTACAGATACGCAGTATTTT. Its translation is CASNDRVTDTQYF.

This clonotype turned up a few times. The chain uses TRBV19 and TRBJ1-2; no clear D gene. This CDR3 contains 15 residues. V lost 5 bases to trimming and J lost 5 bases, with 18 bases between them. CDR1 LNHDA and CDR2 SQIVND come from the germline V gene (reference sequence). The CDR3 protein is CASSPTPNGAYGYTF. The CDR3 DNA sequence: TGTGCCAGTAGTCCAACACCGAACGGAGCTTATGGCTACACCTTC. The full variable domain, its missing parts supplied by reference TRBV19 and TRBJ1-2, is DGGITQSPKYLFRKEGQNVTLSCEQNLNHDAMYWYRQDPGQGLRLIYYSQIVNDFQKGDIAEGYSVSREKKESFPLTVTSAQKNPTAFYLCASSPTPNGAYGYTFGSGTRLTVV.

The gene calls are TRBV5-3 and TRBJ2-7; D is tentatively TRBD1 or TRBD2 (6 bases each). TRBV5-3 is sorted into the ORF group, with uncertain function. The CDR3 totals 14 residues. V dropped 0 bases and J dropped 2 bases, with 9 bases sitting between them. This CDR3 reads CARSLGGAAYEQYF. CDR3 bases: TGTGCCAGAAGCTTGGGGGGGGCCGCCTACGAGCAGTACTTC.

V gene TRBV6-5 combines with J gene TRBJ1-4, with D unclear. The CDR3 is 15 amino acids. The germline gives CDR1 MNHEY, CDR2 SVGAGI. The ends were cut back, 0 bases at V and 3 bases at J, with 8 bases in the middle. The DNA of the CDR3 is TGTGCCAGCAGTTACTCTACGGGGTCTAATGAAAAACTGTTTTTT. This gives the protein CASSYSTGSNEKLFF.

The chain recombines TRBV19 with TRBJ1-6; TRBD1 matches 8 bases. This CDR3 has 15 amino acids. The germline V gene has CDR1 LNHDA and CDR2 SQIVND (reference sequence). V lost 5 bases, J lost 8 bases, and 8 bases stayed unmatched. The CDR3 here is CASSVTGGKDSPLHF. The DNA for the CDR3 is TGTGCCAGTAGTGTCACAGGGGGAAAGGATTCACCCCTCCACTTT.

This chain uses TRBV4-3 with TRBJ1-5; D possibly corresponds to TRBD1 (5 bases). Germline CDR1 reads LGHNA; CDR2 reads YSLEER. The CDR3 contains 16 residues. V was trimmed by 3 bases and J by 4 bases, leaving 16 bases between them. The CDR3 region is CASSQTYEQVNQPQHF. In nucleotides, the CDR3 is TGCGCCAGCAGCCAGACATACGAACAGGTAAATCAGCCCCAGCATTTT.

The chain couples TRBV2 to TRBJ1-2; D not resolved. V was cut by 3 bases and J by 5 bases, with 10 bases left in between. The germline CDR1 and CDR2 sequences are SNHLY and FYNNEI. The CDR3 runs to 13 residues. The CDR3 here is CASSDSSPYGYTF. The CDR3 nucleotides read TGTGCCAGCAGTGACAGCAGCCCATATGGCTACACCTTC.

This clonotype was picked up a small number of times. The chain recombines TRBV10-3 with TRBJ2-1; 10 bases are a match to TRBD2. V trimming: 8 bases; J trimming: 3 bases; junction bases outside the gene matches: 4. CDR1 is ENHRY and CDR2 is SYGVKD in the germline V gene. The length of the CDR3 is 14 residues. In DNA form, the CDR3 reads TGTGCCATCGGGGGACTAGCGCTCTACAATGAGCAGTTCTTC. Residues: CAIGGLALYNEQFF.

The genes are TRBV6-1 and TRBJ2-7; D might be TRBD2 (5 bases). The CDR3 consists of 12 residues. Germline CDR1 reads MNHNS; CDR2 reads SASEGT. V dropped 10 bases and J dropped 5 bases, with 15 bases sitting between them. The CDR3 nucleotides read TGTGCCACCTCAGTTGGAGGCCACGAGCAGTACTTC. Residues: CATSVGGHEQYF.

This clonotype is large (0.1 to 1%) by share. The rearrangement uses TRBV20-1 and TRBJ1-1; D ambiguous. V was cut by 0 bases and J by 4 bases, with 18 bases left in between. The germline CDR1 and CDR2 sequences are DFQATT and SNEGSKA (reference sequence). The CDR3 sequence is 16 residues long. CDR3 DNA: TGCAGTGCTAGAGATCTGGGCAGCGTCGGGGTCACTGAAGCTTTCTTT. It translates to CSARDLGSVGVTEAFF.

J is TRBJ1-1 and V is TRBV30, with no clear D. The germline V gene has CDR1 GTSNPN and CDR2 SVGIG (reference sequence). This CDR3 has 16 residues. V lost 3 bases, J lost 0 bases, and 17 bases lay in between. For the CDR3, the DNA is TGTGCCTGGAGCGCTGGACGGAGTACCTTGAACACTGAAGCTTTCTTT. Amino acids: CAWSAGRSTLNTEAFF.

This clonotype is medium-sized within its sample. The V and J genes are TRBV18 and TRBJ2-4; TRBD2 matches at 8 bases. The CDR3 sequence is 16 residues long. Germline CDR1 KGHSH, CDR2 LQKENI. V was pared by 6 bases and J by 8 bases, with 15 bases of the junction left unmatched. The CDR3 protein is CASSPAKGRREDIQYF. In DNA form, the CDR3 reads TGTGCCAGCTCCCCGGCGAAAGGGCGGCGGGAGGACATTCAGTACTTC.

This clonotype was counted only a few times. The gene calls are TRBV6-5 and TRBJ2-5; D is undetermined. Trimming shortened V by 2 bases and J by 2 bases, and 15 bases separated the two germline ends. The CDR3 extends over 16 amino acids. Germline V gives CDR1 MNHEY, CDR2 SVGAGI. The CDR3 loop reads CASSYGLGEIQETQYF. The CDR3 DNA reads TGTGCCAGCAGTTACGGTCTAGGAGAGATACAAGAGACCCAGTACTTC.

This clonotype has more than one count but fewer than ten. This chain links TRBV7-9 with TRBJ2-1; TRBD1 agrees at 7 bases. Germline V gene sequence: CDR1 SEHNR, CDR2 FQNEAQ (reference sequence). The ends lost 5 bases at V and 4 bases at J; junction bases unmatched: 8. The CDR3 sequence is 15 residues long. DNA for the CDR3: TGTGCCAGCAGCGTGGGACAGACCCCTTACAATGAGCAGTTCTTC. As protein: CASSVGQTPYNEQFF.